This T cell receptor beta chain is from a study of blood T cell repertoires in COVID-19 (dated by TCRdb to about 2020). About the study as a whole: Samples from collaborators originated in the United States, Italy and Spain and spanned both the acute and convalescent phases of COVID-19. Nearly every sample came with metadata listing a de-identified subject ID, COVID-19 status, age in years and sex. The dataset comprised deeply sampled blood TCRbeta repertoires from subjects exposed to, actively infected with, or recovered from COVID-19. The samples were drawn from two sources: the first 160 participants of the ongoing ImmuneRACE study, and over 1,000 subjects contributed by 6 global collaborators. The repertoires were released in a freely available public database meant as a resource for research on the immune response to SARS-CoV-2. The prospective study material was composed of cDNA or gDNA derived from T cells, B-cell-depleted T cells, or PBMCs. Where available, HLA class I and class II types were taken from metadata supplied by the sample provider and were not determined by assay-based typing. Points the paper makes about the study in general: How much clinical and demographic metadata was included differed by source and by participant, and the metadata was provided uncurated.

TCRbeta CDR3 regions were amplified from genomic DNA by means of the immunoSEQ Assay, a bias-controlled multiplex PCR. As for how the authors treated the data: The number of nucleated cells in each sample was estimated by amplification of reference gene primers within the assay. Sequence reads were collapsed and filtered to measure the absolute abundance of every unique TCRbeta CDR3 rearrangement. Productive Simpson clonality was computed per sample as the square root of Simpson's diversity index over productive rearrangements. The table comes from immuneACCESS by way of TCRdb, which keeps in-frame sequences with V and J called. Part of the clones is missing from these tables; in studies checked, under half for an unresolved V gene and the rest for unknown reasons. V and J calls and clone size follow that table, whereas D and trimming were derived from the DNA. The sample table lists about 88,000 clones, 87% of them with a count of one. Around 14% of the sample belongs to the ten largest clones.

The CDR3 holds 15 amino acids from the cysteine to the phenylalanine. The only DNA kept is the CDR3, 45 bases in frame from the first base. The germline V gene (reference sequence) yields LGHDT for CDR1 and YNNKEL for CDR2. Relative to germline, V is 0 bases shorter and J is 6 bases shorter, with 9 bases between their ends. Whole blood was collected in K2EDTA tubes by collaborating institutions according to the institutions' own protocols. Collaborator samples were shipped for TCRbeta analysis as frozen whole blood, isolated PBMCs, or DNA extracted from either sample type. Worth noting for this clone: This receptor's antigen is unknown. Base qualities are not provided; no much larger clone lies one nucleotide away.

The TCR was taken from a male donor with acute or convalescent COVID-19. The rearranged segments are TRBV3-1 (or the pseudogene TRBV3-2) and TRBJ1-6; TRBD1 is perhaps the D gene, given 5 matching bases. Material: peripheral blood. In nucleotide form, the sequence is TGTGCCAGCAGCCAAGATTACAGGCCTAATTCACCCCTCCACTTT. Its translation is CASSQDYRPNSPLHF.